The 24 T cell receptor beta chains below all came from one sample that was sequenced in a study of cytomegalovirus exposure and HLA in healthy donors. Measured with immunoSEQ multiplex PCR; TCRdb has only the in-frame clones, and not every one. The repertoire holds more than 85,000 clones, with 93% as singletons. The specimen sequenced was PBMCs. The receptor source for this set is a woman in her thirties in good health and CMV-seropositive.

J is TRBJ2-7 and V is TRBV28; 8 bases align to TRBD1. Germline V lookup: CDR1 MDHEN, CDR2 SYDVKM. The J segment lost 5 bases and the V segment lost 4 bases, leaving 4 bases of the junction unmatched. This CDR3 is built from 13 residues. The DNA for the CDR3 is TGTGCCAGCAGTTACAGGGGGAGCGACGAGCAGTACTTC. Its translation: CASSYRGSDEQYF.

The chain links TRBV7-6 to TRBJ2-7, with a possible D match to TRBD1 (5 bases). The length of the CDR3 is 15 residues. The V end was cut by 0 bases, the J end by 2 bases, with 11 bases between. Germline V gives CDR1 SGHVS, CDR2 FNYEAQ. This chain's CDR3 is CASSLAPTVTYEQYF. The CDR3, as DNA: TGTGCCAGCAGCTTAGCCCCGACAGTAACCTACGAGCAGTACTTC.

The chain uses TRBV5-1 and TRBJ2-5; TRBD2 agrees at 10 bases. The germline gives CDR1 SGHRS, CDR2 YFSETQ. The CDR3 contains 15 residues. V lost 4 bases and J lost 13; bases outside the gene matches: 16. The CDR3 reads CASSSIAGGSASRYF. CDR3 coding DNA: TGCGCCAGCAGCAGCATAGCGGGAGGCTCCGCGTCTCGGTACTTC. Looking up the rest from reference TRBV5-1 and TRBJ2-5 gives the full variable domain: KAGVTQTPRYLIKTRGQQVTLSCSPISGHRSVSWYQQTPGQGLQFLFEYFSETQRNKGNFPGRFSGRQFSNSRSEMNVSTLELGDSALYLCASSSIAGGSASRYFGPGTRLLVL.

The chain carries TRBV5-4 and TRBJ2-3, with TRBD2 matching over 9 bases. The ends lost 4 bases at V and 5 bases at J; junction bases unmatched: 8. Germline lookup yields CDR1 SGHNT and CDR2 YYREEE (reference sequence). The CDR3 has 15 amino acids. CDR3 sequence (DNA): TGTGCCAGCAGCCCCGTCGGGCGGGAGGGAGATACGCAGTATTTT. It yields the protein CASSPVGREGDTQYF.

The genes are TRBV30 and TRBJ2-6; D may be TRBD2 (6 bases). CDR1 is GTSNPN and CDR2 is SVGIG in the germline V gene (reference sequence). Trimming took off 2 bases at V and 0 bases at J, with 11 bases between the two ends. This CDR3 comprises 16 residues. Here the CDR3 reads CAWSLGGASGANVLTF. The CDR3 coding sequence is TGTGCCTGGAGTCTGGGGGGAGCCTCTGGGGCCAACGTCCTGACTTTC.

The DNA of the CDR3 is TGTGCCAGCAGTCCGACAGGGAGTGCTGAAAAACTGTTTTTT. Protein: CASSPTGSAEKLFF. The genes are TRBV7-2 and TRBJ1-4, with 7 bases matching TRBD1. Trimming at V came to 6 bases and at J to 7 bases, leaving 8 bases not matched to a gene. This CDR3 is built from 14 residues. Germline CDR1 and CDR2: SGHTA and FQGNSA.

The V call is TRBV7-9, the J call TRBJ1-5, with 8 bases aligning to TRBD1. The germline gives CDR1 SEHNR, CDR2 FQNEAQ (reference sequence). J lost 9 bases, V lost 5 bases, and 3 bases had no gene match. The CDR3 consists of 12 residues. In DNA, the CDR3 is TGTGCCAGCAGCACAGGGGGGGGGCCCCAGCATTTT. It is translated as CASSTGGGPQHF.

The chain recombines TRBV4-3 with TRBJ2-7, with 10 bases aligning to TRBD1. V lost 4 bases, J lost 6 bases, and 3 bases stayed unmatched. The CDR3 is 13 amino acids. Germline loops: CDR1 LGHNA, CDR2 YSLEER. The CDR3 protein is CASSRGTGVEQYF. The CDR3 DNA sequence: TGCGCCAGCAGCCGGGGGACAGGGGTCGAGCAGTACTTC.

This clone came up once. The chain links TRBV10-3 to TRBJ2-5; TRBD2 might be the D (5 bases). There are 16 residues in the CDR3. V dropped 4 bases and J dropped 1 base, with 16 bases sitting between them. Germline CDR1 and CDR2: ENHRY and SYGVKD. CDR3 protein: CAISASLASSQETQYF. The CDR3 DNA sequence: TGTGCCATCAGTGCATCTCTAGCTAGTTCCCAAGAGACCCAGTACTTC.

The chain employs TRBV11-2 and TRBJ2-7; no reliable D call. Germline assignment: CDR1 SGHAT and CDR2 FQNNGV. This CDR3 has 12 amino acids. V gave up 7 bases and J gave up 2 bases, with 9 bases separating them. CDR3 DNA: TGTGCCAGCAAGCTTACGACCTACGAGCAGTACTTC. Translating gives CASKLTTYEQYF. The full variable domain, rest sourced from reference TRBV11-2 and TRBJ2-7, is EAGVAQSPRYKIIEKRQSVAFWCNPISGHATLYWYQQILGQGPKLLIQFQNNGVVDDSQLPKDRFSAERLKGVDSTLKIQPAKLEDSAVYLCASKLTTYEQYFGPGTRLTVT.

The V and J genes are TRBV28 and TRBJ1-2, with 7 nucleotides matching TRBD1. The CDR3 contains 14 residues. Germline CDR1 reads MDHEN; CDR2 reads SYDVKM. The trim removed 5 bases at V and 4 bases at J, leaving 7 bases unmatched. CDR3 DNA: TGTGCCAGCAGTCCCCAGGGACAGAGCTATGGCTACACCTTC. The encoded protein is CASSPQGQSYGYTF.

This rearrangement joins TRBV7-9 to TRBJ2-2, with 7 nucleotides matching TRBD2. Per germline, CDR1 SEHNR and CDR2 FQNEAQ (reference sequence). The CDR3 runs 16 residues. J was trimmed by 6 bases and V by 3 bases; bases with no gene match: 10. The CDR3 DNA follows: TGTGCCAGCAGCTTTGTATTAGCGGGTACGGCCGGGGAGCTGTTTTTT. Its protein product is CASSFVLAGTAGELFF.

The chain joins TRBV5-1 to TRBJ1-2; D gene ambiguous. With 1 base removed from V and 0 bases from J, the gap between germline ends came to 4 bases. The CDR3 totals 13 residues. Germline V gene data show CDR1 as SGHRS and CDR2 as YFSETQ. The CDR3: CASSLTANYGYTF. The CDR3, as DNA: TGCGCCAGCAGCTTGACAGCTAACTATGGCTACACCTTC.

The rearrangement uses TRBV11-2 and TRBJ2-3, with D unresolved. The CDR3 runs to 13 residues. The germline V gene has CDR1 SGHAT and CDR2 FQNNGV. The V and J ends lost 1 base and 3 bases respectively, with 5 bases between them. The CDR3 bases are TGTGCCAGCAGCTTAGTGACTACAGATACGCAGTATTTT. Its translation is CASSLVTTDTQYF.

The chain carries TRBV28 and TRBJ2-5; the match to TRBD2 covers 9 bases. Germline CDR1 reads MDHEN; CDR2 reads SYDVKM. CDR3 length equals 14 residues. V was clipped by 7 bases and J by 5 bases; unmatched bases: 8. CDR3 amino acids: CASTQREVGETQYF. The CDR3 region has the DNA TGTGCCAGCACGCAGCGGGAGGTCGGGGAGACCCAGTACTTC.

This chain joins TRBV27 and TRBJ2-7, with D perhaps TRBD1 (6 bases). The CDR3 sequence is 14 residues long. Trimming pared 5 bases from V and 11 bases from J, leaving 22 bases between. CDR1 is MNHEY and CDR2 is SMNVEV in the germline V gene (reference sequence). The CDR3, as DNA: TGTGCCAGCAGTCTAGGGGGAACCTCTACGAGCAAGTACTTC. Its translation is CASSLGGTSTSKYF.

The gene calls are TRBV10-3 and TRBJ2-7; TRBD1 agrees at 7 bases. The CDR3 has 14 residues. Germline assignment: CDR1 ENHRY and CDR2 SYGVKD. J gave up 5 bases and V 5 bases, and 9 bases lay outside the gene matches. The CDR3 region is CAISPPGQPNEQYF. The DNA of the CDR3 is TGTGCCATCAGTCCTCCGGGACAGCCAAACGAGCAGTACTTC.

This clone occurred once. The chain combines TRBV6-5 with TRBJ1-5, with D unclear. The germline V gene encodes CDR1 MNHEY and CDR2 SVGAGI. CDR3 length: 13 amino acids. Between the trimmed V and J ends, which lost 6 bases and 3 bases, there was a span of 9 bases. The CDR3 coding sequence is TGTGCCAGCAGCCGCGAGGTCAATCAGCCCCAGCATTTT. It translates to CASSREVNQPQHF.

The chain has TRBV9 and TRBJ1-5; TRBD1 matches at 7 bases. Unmatched junction bases numbered 4, after V lost 3 bases and J lost 4 bases. Germline CDR1 is SGDLS and CDR2 is YYNGEE. The CDR3 runs to 14 residues. The CDR3 coding sequence is TGTGCCAGCAGCGCCGGGACAGCAAATCAGCCCCAGCATTTT. Protein sequence: CASSAGTANQPQHF.

The rearrangement uses TRBV18 and TRBJ2-1; 13 bases fit TRBD2. Germline-derived CDR1 and CDR2 are KGHSH and LQKENI. With V trimmed by 8 bases and J by 9 bases, 10 bases remained unmatched. This CDR3 is built from 15 residues. CDR3 loop: CASRTSGLAGAEQFF. CDR3 in DNA: TGTGCCAGCCGTACTAGTGGACTAGCGGGAGCTGAGCAGTTCTTC.

This clone was recorded only once. The chain has TRBV20-1 and TRBJ2-3; 7 bases agree with TRBD1. The CDR3 is made up of 11 amino acids. CDR1 is DFQATT and CDR2 is SNEGSKA in the germline V gene (reference sequence). Trimming removed 2 bases from V and 14 bases from J; junction bases left unmatched: 7. The CDR3 loop reads CSARFGSGGYF. In nucleotides, the CDR3 is TGCAGTGCTAGATTCGGTTCAGGGGGGTATTTT.

This clone was detected once. V and J are TRBV7-2 and TRBJ2-5, with TRBD2 identical over 7 bases. The germline gives CDR1 SGHTA, CDR2 FQGNSA. Trimming at V came to 1 base and at J to 4 bases, leaving 6 bases not matched to a gene. The CDR3 contains 15 residues. In nucleotides, the CDR3 is TGTGCCAGCAGCTTAGTTTCGGGGGGAGGAGAGACCCAGTACTTC. Residues: CASSLVSGGGETQYF.

This chain connects TRBV6-1 to TRBJ1-2, with TRBD1 identical over 7 bases. Looked up from germline, CDR1 is MNHNS and CDR2 is SASEGT. V lost 7 bases to trimming and J lost 7 bases; unmatched junction nucleotides: 9. The CDR3 consists of 13 residues. CDR3 sequence reads: CASNPTGASGYTF. The DNA of the CDR3 is TGTGCCAGCAATCCCACAGGGGCCAGTGGCTACACCTTC.

The chain joins TRBV18 to TRBJ2-2, with 8 bases fitting TRBD1. There are 17 residues in the CDR3. V shed 3 bases, J shed 4 bases, and the junction held 10 bases outside the gene matches. Germline CDR1 KGHSH, CDR2 LQKENI. CDR3 amino acids: CASSPNPTGARTGELFF. In DNA form, the CDR3 reads TGTGCCAGCTCACCCAACCCGACAGGGGCCCGCACCGGGGAGCTGTTTTTT.